The next 21 T cell receptor beta chains were all read from a single sample in a study of a mutant IDH1 vaccine in newly diagnosed glioma. Which antigens these TCRs recognize remains unknown. Time point noted: week 5, during vaccination. With topical imiquimod, each dose of the vaccine consisted of 300 ug of mutant IDH1 20-mer peptide. Profiling relied on immunoSEQ multiplex PCR, and the TCRdb table lists in-frame clones only, not all of them. The sample holds 52,000 or so clones; roughly 80% are singletons and the top ten take approximately 2.8%. Source: PBMCs, taken from a glioma patient whose treatment included an IDH1 peptide vaccine. These receptor sequences come from a woman aged 18-35 years with glioma. Some clones in this sample may be carry-over from other donors' samples.

The CDR3 here is CASSLAGQGYEQYF. CDR3 nucleotide sequence: TGTGCCAGCAGCTTAGCGGGACAGGGTTACGAGCAGTACTTC. The chain has TRBV7-8 and TRBJ2-7; the match to TRBD1 covers 9 bases. CDR3 size: 14 residues. V shed 0 bases and J 4 bases; nucleotides not matched to a gene: 1. From germline, CDR1 is SGHVS and CDR2 FQNEAQ.

The chain links TRBV11-3 to TRBJ1-1; D is uncertain. The V gene's germline CDR1 is SGHNT and CDR2 YENEEA. This CDR3 comprises 13 residues. Trimming took 5 bases from V and 0 from J, leaving 7 bases between them. CDR3 nucleotide sequence: TGTGCCAGCAGCCTCACAGTGAACACTGAAGCTTTCTTT. Protein product: CASSLTVNTEAFF. Combining the CDR3 with reference TRBV11-3 and TRBJ1-1 gives the whole variable domain EAGVVQSPRYKIIEKKQPVAFWCNPISGHNTLYWYLQNLGQGPELLIRYENEEAVDDSQLPKDRFSAERLKGVDSTLKIQPAELGDSAVYLCASSLTVNTEAFFGQGTRLTVV.

The genes are TRBV4-1 and TRBJ2-4, with 7 bases aligning to TRBD2. The germline V gene has CDR1 MGHRA and CDR2 YSYEKL. The length of the CDR3 is 14 residues. V dropped 1 base and J dropped 9; count of bases not matched to a gene: 6. The CDR3 loop reads CASSQADGGGIQYF. In nucleotides, the CDR3 is TGCGCCAGCAGCCAAGCTGACGGCGGGGGCATTCAGTACTTC.

The chain has TRBV29-1 and TRBJ2-1; TRBD1 or TRBD2 may be the D gene (5 bases each). Trimming took 7 bases from V and 0 from J, leaving 13 bases between them. Germline loops: CDR1 SQVTM, CDR2 ANQGSEA. This CDR3 spans 14 amino acids. For the CDR3, the DNA is TGCAGCGGGGACCCCCTCAGCTCCTACAATGAGCAGTTCTTC. This codes for CSGDPLSSYNEQFF.

This rearrangement joins TRBV11-3 to TRBJ1-1; TRBD1 might be the D (6 bases). The CDR3 extends over 15 amino acids. Trimming left V 4 bases short and J 0 bases short, with 12 bases between. Germline V gives CDR1 SGHNT, CDR2 YENEEA. CDR3 sequence reads: CASSSFQGMNTEAFF. For the CDR3, the DNA is TGTGCCAGCAGCTCATTTCAGGGGATGAACACTGAAGCTTTCTTT.

This clone was recorded once. The V call is TRBV7-3, the J call TRBJ2-3; 7 nucleotides align to TRBD2. Germline assignment: CDR1 SGHTA and CDR2 FQGTGA. This CDR3 comprises 13 residues. Trimming cost V 1 base and J 6 bases; bases outside gene matches: 1. For the CDR3, the DNA is TGTGCCAGCAGCTTAAGGGAGGGGGATACGCAGTATTTT. This translates into CASSLREGDTQYF.

J is TRBJ1-1 and V is TRBV25-1; the D gene is possibly TRBD1 (5 bases). CDR1 is MGHDK and CDR2 is SYGVNS in the germline V gene. Between the trimmed V and J ends, which lost 1 base and 4 bases, there was a span of 16 bases. This CDR3 has 16 amino acids. CDR3 sequence reads: CASSESRPGVITEAFF. In DNA, the CDR3 is TGTGCCAGCAGTGAATCTCGGCCGGGGGTGATCACTGAAGCTTTCTTT.

This clone was detected only once. The chain joins TRBV7-2 to TRBJ1-5, with 10 positions matching TRBD1. CDR1 is SGHTA and CDR2 is FQGNSA in the germline V gene. This CDR3 comprises 14 residues. V trimming: 5 bases; J trimming: 5 bases; junction bases outside the gene matches: 3. The CDR3 nucleotides are TGTGCCAGCAGCCCCGACAGGGGGCATCAGCCCCAGCATTTT. Amino acid sequence: CASSPDRGHQPQHF.

Of note for this clone: The same CDR3 is also encoded by other DNA sequences in this sample. The chain recombines TRBV9 with TRBJ2-7; 7 bases are shared with TRBD2. The CDR3 loop spans 14 amino acids. Trimming at V came to 0 bases and at J to 2 bases, leaving 2 bases not matched to a gene. The germline gives CDR1 SGDLS, CDR2 YYNGEE. The CDR3, as DNA: TGTGCCAGCAGCGTAGGCGGGAGCCCCTACGAGCAGTACTTC. It encodes CASSVGGSPYEQYF. The variable domain in full, with the rest retrieved from reference TRBV9 and TRBJ2-7, is DSGVTQTPKHLITATGQRVTLRCSPRSGDLSVYWYQQSLDQGLQFLIQYYNGEERAKGNILERFSAQQFPDLHSELNLSSLELGDSALYFCASSVGGSPYEQYFGPGTRLTVT.

This clone was seen a single time. V gene TRBV11-3 combines with J gene TRBJ2-7; tentatively, D is TRBD2 (5 bases). The V end was cut by 5 bases, the J end by 9 bases, with 17 bases between. From germline, CDR1 is SGHNT and CDR2 YENEEA. The CDR3 totals 13 residues. The CDR3 DNA reads as TGTGCCAGCAGCAAAGCGAGGGTTGATGGGCAGTACTTC. It translates to CASSKARVDGQYF. Full variable domain (rest looked up from reference TRBV11-3 and TRBJ2-7): EAGVVQSPRYKIIEKKQPVAFWCNPISGHNTLYWYLQNLGQGPELLIRYENEEAVDDSQLPKDRFSAERLKGVDSTLKIQPAELGDSAVYLCASSKARVDGQYFGPGTRLTVT.

The chain uses TRBV5-1 and TRBJ2-1; TRBD2 matches at 9 bases. Unmatched junction bases numbered 6, after V lost 3 bases and J lost 2 bases. Germline CDR1 is SGHRS and CDR2 is YFSETQ. The CDR3 has 16 amino acids. CDR3 DNA: TGCGCCAGCAGCTCAACCGGGACTAGCCCCTACAATGAGCAGTTCTTC. Translating it yields CASSSTGTSPYNEQFF.

V gene TRBV11-2 combines with J gene TRBJ1-1; D unresolved. V was cut by 4 bases and J by 1 base, with 10 bases left in between. The germline CDR1 and CDR2 sequences are SGHAT and FQNNGV. CDR3 length equals 14 residues. In DNA, the CDR3 is TGTGCCAGCAGCTGGGTACGGGAGAACACTGAAGCTTTCTTT. It specifies CASSWVRENTEAFF. Full variable domain (missing parts from reference TRBV11-2 and TRBJ1-1): EAGVAQSPRYKIIEKRQSVAFWCNPISGHATLYWYQQILGQGPKLLIQFQNNGVVDDSQLPKDRFSAERLKGVDSTLKIQPAKLEDSAVYLCASSWVRENTEAFFGQGTRLTVV.

This clone was observed a single time. The chain couples TRBV19 to TRBJ2-7, with D unresolved. V lost 1 base and J lost 6, with 13 bases in between. The CDR3 totals 14 residues. The germline gives CDR1 LNHDA, CDR2 SQIVND (reference sequence). The CDR3 DNA follows: TGTGCCAGTAGTATAGGGTACCCTCCACCCGAGCAGTACTTC. Residues: CASSIGYPPPEQYF.

V is TRBV5-8 and J is TRBJ1-1; D is unresolved. The CDR3 spans 12 residues. Germline CDR1 and CDR2: SGHTS and YDEGEE. Trimming stripped 6 bases from V and 5 bases from J, with 11 bases between. In nucleotides, the CDR3 is TGTGCCAGCAAGCGAGGGCGAACTGAAGCTTTCTTT. Translation: CASKRGRTEAFF.

The V call is TRBV4-1, the J call TRBJ1-1; 9 nucleotides align to TRBD1. V shed 1 base and J 10 bases; nucleotides not matched to a gene: 10. This CDR3 region has 15 residues. CDR1 and CDR2 from the germline V gene are MGHRA and YSYEKL. The CDR3, as DNA: TGCGCCAGCAGCCAAGCCCAAGGGACAGGGCGTGGAGCTTTCTTT. Its protein product is CASSQAQGTGRGAFF.

This clone has only a few counts. The rearrangement uses TRBV6-5 and TRBJ1-2; TRBD1 might be the D (6 bases). V lost 1 base, J lost 4 bases, and 13 bases lay in between. Per the germline V gene, CDR1 is MNHEY and CDR2 is SVGAGI. This CDR3 is built from 15 residues. The DNA of the CDR3 is TGTGCCAGCAGTTACTTGGGACATACTAGCTATGGCTACACCTTC. It yields the protein CASSYLGHTSYGYTF.

The chain has TRBV18 and TRBJ1-1; no firm D call. The length of the CDR3 is 15 residues. The V gene lost 4 bases and the J gene lost 1 base, with 13 bases spanning the gap. Germline V gene sequence: CDR1 KGHSH, CDR2 LQKENI. DNA of the CDR3: TGTGCCAGCTCACGCCTGAGTTGGGGGAACACTGAAGCTTTCTTT. It specifies CASSRLSWGNTEAFF. Supplemented by reference TRBV18 and TRBJ1-1, the full variable domain reads NAGVMQNPRHLVRRRGQEARLRCSPMKGHSHVYWYRQLPEEGLKFMVYLQKENIIDESGMPKERFSAEFPKEGPSILRIQQVVRGDSAAYFCASSRLSWGNTEAFFGQGTRLTVV.

Notes on this clone: A much larger clone is a single base away; this may be a read error. The chain is built from TRBV6-5 and TRBJ1-1; 7 positions match TRBD1. With V trimmed by 6 bases and J by 6 bases, 4 bases remained unmatched. The CDR3 is made up of 12 amino acids. Germline V gene lookup returns CDR1 MNHEY and CDR2 SVGAGI. The CDR3, as DNA: TGTGCCAGCAGACAGGGGTTCGCTGAAGCTTTCTTT. Encoded protein: CASRQGFAEAFF.

The V call is TRBV6-5, the J call TRBJ2-7; TRBD2 might be the D (6 bases). Germline V gives CDR1 MNHEY, CDR2 SVGAGI. V lost 2 bases, J lost 2 bases, and 16 bases lay in between. The CDR3 length is 16 residues. The CDR3, as DNA: TGTGCCAGCAGTTACGGCGGAGGGTCGGGGACCTACGAGCAGTACTTC. Its translation: CASSYGGGSGTYEQYF.

The genes are TRBV19 and TRBJ2-5; 14 bases fit TRBD2. The CDR3 sequence is 15 residues long. The V gene's germline CDR1 is LNHDA and CDR2 SQIVND (reference sequence). CDR3 bases: TGTGCGACTAGCGGGAGGGGTTACGGCCAAGAGACCCAGTACTTC. Amino acids: CATSGRGYGQETQYF.

The J gene is TRBJ1-1, the V gene TRBV7-2; perhaps TRBD1 as D (5 bases). Per the germline V gene, CDR1 is SGHTA and CDR2 is FQGNSA. The CDR3 is 14 residues long. V shed 5 bases and J shed 6 bases, with 16 bases lying between them. The DNA for the CDR3 is TGTGCCAGCAGCCCTGTTGGGCGAGGGGCTGAAGCTTTCTTT. This encodes CASSPVGRGAEAFF.